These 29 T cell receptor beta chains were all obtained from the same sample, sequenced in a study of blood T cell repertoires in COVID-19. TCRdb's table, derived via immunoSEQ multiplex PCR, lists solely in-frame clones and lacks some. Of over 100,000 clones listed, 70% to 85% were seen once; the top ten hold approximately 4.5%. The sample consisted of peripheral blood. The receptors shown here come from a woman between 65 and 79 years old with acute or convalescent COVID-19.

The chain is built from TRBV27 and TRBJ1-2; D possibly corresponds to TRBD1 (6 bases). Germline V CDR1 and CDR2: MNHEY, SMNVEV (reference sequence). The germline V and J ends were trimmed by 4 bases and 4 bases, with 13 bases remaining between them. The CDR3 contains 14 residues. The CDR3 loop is CASSSYRDAYGYTF. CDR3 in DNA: TGTGCCAGCAGTTCCTACAGGGACGCCTATGGCTACACCTTC.

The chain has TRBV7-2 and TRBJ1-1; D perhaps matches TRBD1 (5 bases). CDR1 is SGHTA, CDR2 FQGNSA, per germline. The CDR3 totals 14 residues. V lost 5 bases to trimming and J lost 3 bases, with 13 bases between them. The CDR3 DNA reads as TGTGCCAGCAGCCCCGTTGGAGGGGACACTGAAGCTTTCTTT. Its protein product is CASSPVGGDTEAFF.

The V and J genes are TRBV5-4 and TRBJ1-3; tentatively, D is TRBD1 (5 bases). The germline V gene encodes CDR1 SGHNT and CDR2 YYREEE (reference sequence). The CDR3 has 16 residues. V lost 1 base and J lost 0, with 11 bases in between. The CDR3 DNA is TGTGCCAGCAGCTTGATAGGGGCTATCTCTGGAAACACCATATATTTT. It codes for CASSLIGAISGNTIYF.

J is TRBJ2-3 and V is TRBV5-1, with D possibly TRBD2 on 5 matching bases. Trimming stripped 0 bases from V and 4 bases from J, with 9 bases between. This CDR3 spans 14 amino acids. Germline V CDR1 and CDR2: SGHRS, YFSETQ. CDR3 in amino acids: CASSLGLAPDTQYF. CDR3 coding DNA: TGCGCCAGCAGCTTGGGTTTAGCGCCAGATACGCAGTATTTT.

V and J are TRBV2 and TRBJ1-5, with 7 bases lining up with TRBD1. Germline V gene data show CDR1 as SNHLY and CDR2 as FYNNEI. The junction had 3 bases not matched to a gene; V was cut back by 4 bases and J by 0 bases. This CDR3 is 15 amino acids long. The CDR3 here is CASSVGTASNQPQHF. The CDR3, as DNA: TGTGCCAGCAGTGTTGGGACAGCTAGCAATCAGCCCCAGCATTTT.

CDR3 residues: CASSLADRVKTGELFF. The DNA of the CDR3 is TGTGCCAGCAGCTTAGCAGACAGGGTAAAGACCGGGGAGCTGTTTTTT. The V gene is TRBV7-2, the J gene TRBJ2-2; TRBD1 aligns across 7 bases. Germline V lookup: CDR1 SGHTA, CDR2 FQGNSA. This CDR3 has 16 residues. The J segment lost 5 bases and the V segment lost 0 bases, leaving 6 bases of the junction unmatched.

CDR3 residues: CASRPGGAGTGELFF. The CDR3 DNA is TGTGCCAGCAGACCAGGGGGCGCGGGGACCGGGGAGCTGTTTTTT. This chain links TRBV6-6 with TRBJ2-2; 8 nucleotides align to TRBD1. CDR3 size: 15 residues. The germline gives CDR1 MNHNY, CDR2 SVGAGI (reference sequence). Germline trimming cut 6 bases from V and 5 bases from J; bases unmatched to any gene: 8.

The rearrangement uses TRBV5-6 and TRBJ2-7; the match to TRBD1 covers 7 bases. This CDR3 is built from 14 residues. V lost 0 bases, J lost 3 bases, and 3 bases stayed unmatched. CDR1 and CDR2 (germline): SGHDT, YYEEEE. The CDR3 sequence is CASSLDPGGYEQYV. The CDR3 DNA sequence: TGTGCCAGCAGCTTGGATCCAGGGGGCTACGAGCAGTACGTC.

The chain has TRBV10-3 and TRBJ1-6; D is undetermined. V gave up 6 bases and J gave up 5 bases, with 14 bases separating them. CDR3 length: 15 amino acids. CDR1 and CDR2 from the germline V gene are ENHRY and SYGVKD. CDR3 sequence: CAIRDLGLNNSPLHF. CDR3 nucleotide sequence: TGTGCCATCAGGGACTTAGGACTGAATAATTCACCCCTCCACTTT.

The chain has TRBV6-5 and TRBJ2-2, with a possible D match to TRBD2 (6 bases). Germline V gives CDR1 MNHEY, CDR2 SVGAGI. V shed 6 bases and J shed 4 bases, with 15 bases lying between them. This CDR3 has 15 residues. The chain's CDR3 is CASSSPGGSTGELFF. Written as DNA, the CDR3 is TGTGCCAGCAGCTCCCCTGGGGGGAGCACCGGGGAGCTGTTTTTT.

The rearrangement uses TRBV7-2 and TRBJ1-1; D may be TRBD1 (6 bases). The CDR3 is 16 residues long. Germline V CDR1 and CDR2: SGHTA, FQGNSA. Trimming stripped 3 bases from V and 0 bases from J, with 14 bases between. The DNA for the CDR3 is TGTGCCAGCAGCTTGGGGGGGCGAGGGGTGAACACTGAAGCTTTCTTT. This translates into CASSLGGRGVNTEAFF. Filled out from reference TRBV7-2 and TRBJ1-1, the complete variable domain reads GAGVSQSPSNKVTEKGKDVELRCDPISGHTALYWYRQSLGQGLEFLIYFQGNSAPDKSGLPSDRFSAERTGGSVSTLTIQRTQQEDSAVYLCASSLGGRGVNTEAFFGQGTRLTVV.

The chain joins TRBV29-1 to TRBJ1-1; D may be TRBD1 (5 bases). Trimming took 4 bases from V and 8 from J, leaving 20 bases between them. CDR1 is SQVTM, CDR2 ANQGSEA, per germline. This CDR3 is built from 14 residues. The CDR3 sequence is CSVVAHGIRVEAFF. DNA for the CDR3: TGCAGCGTTGTGGCCCATGGAATCAGGGTAGAAGCTTTCTTT.

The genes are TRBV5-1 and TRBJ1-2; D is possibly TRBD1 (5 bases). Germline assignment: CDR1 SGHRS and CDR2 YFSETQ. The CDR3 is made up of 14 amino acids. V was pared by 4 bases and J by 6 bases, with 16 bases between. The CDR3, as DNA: TGCGCCAGCAGCCCAAAGACAGTAGGTGATGGCTACACCTTC. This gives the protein CASSPKTVGDGYTF.

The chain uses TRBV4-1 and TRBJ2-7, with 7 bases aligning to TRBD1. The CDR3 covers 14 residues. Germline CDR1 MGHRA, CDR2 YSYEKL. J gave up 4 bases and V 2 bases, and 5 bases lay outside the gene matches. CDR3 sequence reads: CASSQPGQKYEQYF. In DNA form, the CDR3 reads TGCGCCAGCAGCCAACCGGGACAGAAGTACGAGCAGTACTTC.

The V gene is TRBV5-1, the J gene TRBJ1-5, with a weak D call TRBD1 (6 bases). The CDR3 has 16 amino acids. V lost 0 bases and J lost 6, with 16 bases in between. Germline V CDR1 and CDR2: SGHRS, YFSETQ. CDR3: CASSLEPGAMGQPQHF. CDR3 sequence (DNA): TGCGCCAGCAGCTTGGAGCCAGGGGCGATGGGTCAGCCCCAGCATTTT.

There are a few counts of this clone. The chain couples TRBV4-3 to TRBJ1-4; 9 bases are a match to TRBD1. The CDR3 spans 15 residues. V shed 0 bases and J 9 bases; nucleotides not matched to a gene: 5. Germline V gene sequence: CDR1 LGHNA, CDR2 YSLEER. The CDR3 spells CASSQDGTGGQKLFF. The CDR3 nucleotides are TGCGCCAGCAGCCAAGACGGAACAGGGGGCCAAAAACTGTTTTTT.

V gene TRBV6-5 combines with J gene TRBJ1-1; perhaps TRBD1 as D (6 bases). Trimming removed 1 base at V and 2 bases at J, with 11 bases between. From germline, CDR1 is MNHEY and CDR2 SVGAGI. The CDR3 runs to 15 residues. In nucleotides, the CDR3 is TGTGCCAGCAGTTACTACAGGGAATTTAACACTGAAGCTTTCTTT. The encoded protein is CASSYYREFNTEAFF.

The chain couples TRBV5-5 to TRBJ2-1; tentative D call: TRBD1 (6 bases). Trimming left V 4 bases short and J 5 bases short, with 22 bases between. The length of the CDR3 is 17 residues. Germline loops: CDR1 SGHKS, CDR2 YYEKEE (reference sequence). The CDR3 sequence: CASSTGPTGTTNNEQFF. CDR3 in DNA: TGTGCCAGCAGCACCGGGCCGACAGGTACAACTAACAATGAGCAGTTCTTC.

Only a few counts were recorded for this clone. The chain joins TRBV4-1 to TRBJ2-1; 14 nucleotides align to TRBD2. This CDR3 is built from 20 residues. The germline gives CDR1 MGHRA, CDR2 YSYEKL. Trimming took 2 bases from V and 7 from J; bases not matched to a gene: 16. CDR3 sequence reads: CASSQSHTRLAGGPRNEQFF. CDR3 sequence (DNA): TGCGCCAGCAGCCAATCCCACACCCGACTAGCGGGGGGGCCTCGAAATGAGCAGTTCTTC.

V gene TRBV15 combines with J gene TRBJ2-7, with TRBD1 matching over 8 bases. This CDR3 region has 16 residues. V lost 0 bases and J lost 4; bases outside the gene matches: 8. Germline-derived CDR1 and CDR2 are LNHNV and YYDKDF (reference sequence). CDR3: CATSRDGAGGVYEQYF. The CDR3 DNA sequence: TGTGCCACCAGCAGAGATGGGGCAGGGGGCGTGTACGAGCAGTACTTC. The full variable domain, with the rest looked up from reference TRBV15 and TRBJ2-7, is DAMVIQNPRYQVTQFGKPVTLSCSQTLNHNVMYWYQQKSSQAPKLLFHYYDKDFNNEADTPDNFQSRRPNTSFCFLDIRSPGLGDTAMYLCATSRDGAGGVYEQYFGPGTRLTVT.

The DNA of the CDR3 is TGTGCCAGCTCGTTAGCGGGGACAGATACGCAGTATTTT. Its translation: CASSLAGTDTQYF. This rearrangement joins TRBV2 to TRBJ2-3, with 8 nucleotides matching TRBD2. The V and J ends lost 8 bases and 3 bases, in that order; junction bases with no gene match: 4. The CDR3 runs 13 residues. The germline gives CDR1 SNHLY, CDR2 FYNNEI.

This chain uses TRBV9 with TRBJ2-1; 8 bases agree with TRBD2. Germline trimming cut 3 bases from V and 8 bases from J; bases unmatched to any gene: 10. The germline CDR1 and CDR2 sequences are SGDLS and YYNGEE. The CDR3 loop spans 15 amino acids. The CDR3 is CASSATGTRYDEQFF. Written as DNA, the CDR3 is TGTGCCAGCAGCGCCACCGGGACTAGGTACGATGAGCAGTTCTTC.

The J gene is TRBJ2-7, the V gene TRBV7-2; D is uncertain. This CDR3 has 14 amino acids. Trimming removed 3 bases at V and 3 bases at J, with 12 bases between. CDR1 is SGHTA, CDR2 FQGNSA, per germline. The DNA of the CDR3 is TGTGCCAGCAGCTTCGACTTCCACGGCTACGAGCAGTACTTC. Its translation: CASSFDFHGYEQYF.

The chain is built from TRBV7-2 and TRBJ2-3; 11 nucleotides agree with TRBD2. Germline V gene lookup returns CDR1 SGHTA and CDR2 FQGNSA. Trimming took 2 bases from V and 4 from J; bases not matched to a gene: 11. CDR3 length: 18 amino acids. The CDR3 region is CASSLKVVAGGFADTQYF. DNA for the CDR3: TGTGCCAGCAGCTTAAAGGTGGTAGCGGGGGGGTTTGCAGATACGCAGTATTTT.

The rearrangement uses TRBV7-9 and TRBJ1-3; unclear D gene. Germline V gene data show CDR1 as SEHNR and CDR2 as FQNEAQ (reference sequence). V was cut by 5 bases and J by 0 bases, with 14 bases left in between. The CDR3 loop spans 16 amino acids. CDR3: CASSNQRGSSGNTIYF. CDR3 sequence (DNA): TGTGCCAGCAGCAACCAGCGGGGTAGCTCTGGAAACACCATATATTTT. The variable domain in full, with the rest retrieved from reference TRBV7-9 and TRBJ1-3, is DTGVSQNPRHKITKRGQNVTFRCDPISEHNRLYWYRQTLGQGPEFLTYFQNEAQLEKSRLLSDRFSAERPKGSFSTLEIQRTEQGDSAMYLCASSNQRGSSGNTIYFGEGSWLTVV.

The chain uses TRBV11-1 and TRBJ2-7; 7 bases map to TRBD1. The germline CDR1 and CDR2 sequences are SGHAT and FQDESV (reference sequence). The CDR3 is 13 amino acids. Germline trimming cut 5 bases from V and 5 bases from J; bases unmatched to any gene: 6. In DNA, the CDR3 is TGTGCCAGCAGCAGCCGACAGGGAAACGAGCAGTACTTC. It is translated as CASSSRQGNEQYF.

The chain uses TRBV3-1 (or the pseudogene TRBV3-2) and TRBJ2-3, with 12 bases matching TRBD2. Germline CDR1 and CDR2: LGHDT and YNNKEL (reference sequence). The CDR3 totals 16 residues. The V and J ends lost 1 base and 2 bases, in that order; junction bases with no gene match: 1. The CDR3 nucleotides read TGTGCCAGCAGCCAAGGGACTAGCGGGGCCACAGATACGCAGTATTTT. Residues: CASSQGTSGATDTQYF.

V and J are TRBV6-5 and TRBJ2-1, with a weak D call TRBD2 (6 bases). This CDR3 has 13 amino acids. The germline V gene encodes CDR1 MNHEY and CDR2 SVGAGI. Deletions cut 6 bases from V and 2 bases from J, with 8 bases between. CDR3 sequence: CASRASAYNEQFF. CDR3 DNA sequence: TGTGCCAGCAGGGCTAGCGCCTACAATGAGCAGTTCTTC.

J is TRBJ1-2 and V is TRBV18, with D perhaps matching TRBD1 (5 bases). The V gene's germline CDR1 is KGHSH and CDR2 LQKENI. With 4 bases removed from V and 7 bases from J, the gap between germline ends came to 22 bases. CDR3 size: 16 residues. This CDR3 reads CASSQAPATGPLGYTF. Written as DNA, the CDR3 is TGTGCCAGCTCACAGGCTCCGGCCACAGGCCCTCTTGGCTACACCTTC.